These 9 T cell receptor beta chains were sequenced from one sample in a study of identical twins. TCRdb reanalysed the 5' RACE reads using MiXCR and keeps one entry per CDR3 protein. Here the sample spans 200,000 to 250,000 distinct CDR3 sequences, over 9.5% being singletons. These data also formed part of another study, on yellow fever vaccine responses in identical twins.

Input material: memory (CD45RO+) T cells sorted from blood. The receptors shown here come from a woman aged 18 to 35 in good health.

The chain's CDR3 is CSVADRGQASEQYF. In DNA form, the CDR3 reads TGCAGCGTTGCGGACAGGGGGCAGGCTTCCGAGCAGTACTTC. The V call is TRBV29-1, the J call TRBJ2-7; 11 positions match TRBD1. V shed 4 bases, J shed 6 bases, and the junction held 8 bases outside the gene matches. The CDR3 is 14 amino acids. Germline V gives CDR1 SQVTM, CDR2 ANQGSEA.

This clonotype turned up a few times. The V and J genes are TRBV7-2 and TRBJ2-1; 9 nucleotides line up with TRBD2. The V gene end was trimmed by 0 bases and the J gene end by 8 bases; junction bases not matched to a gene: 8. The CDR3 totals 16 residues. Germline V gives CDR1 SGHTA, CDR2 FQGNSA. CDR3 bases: TGTGCCAGCAGCTTAGCGCAATCGCGGGAGGGTTATGAGCAGTTCTTC. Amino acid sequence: CASSLAQSREGYEQFF.

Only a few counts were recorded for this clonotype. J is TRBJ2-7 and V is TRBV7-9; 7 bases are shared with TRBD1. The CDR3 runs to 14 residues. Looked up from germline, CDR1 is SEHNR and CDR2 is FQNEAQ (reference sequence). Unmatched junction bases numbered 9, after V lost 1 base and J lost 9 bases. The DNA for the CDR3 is TGTGCCAGCAGCTTAGAGACAGGGCAAACAAGGCAGTACTTC. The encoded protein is CASSLETGQTRQYF.

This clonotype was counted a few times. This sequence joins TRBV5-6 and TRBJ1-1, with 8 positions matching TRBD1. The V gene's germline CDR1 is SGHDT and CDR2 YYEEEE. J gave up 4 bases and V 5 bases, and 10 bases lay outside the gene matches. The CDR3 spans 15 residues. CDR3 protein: CASRSPTGVATEAFF. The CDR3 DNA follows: TGTGCCAGCAGATCCCCGACAGGGGTTGCCACTGAAGCTTTCTTT.

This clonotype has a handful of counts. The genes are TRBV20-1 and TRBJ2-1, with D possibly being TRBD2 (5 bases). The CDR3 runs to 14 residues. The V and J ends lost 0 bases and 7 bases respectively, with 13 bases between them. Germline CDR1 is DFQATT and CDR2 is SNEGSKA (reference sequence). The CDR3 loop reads CSARDRQQRNEQFF. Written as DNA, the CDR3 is TGCAGTGCTAGAGATCGGCAACAGCGGAATGAGCAGTTCTTC.

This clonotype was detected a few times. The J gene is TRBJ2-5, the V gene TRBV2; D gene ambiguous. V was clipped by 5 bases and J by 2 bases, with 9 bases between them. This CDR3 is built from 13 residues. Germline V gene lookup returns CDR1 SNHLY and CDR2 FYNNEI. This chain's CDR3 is CASSRAEQETQYF. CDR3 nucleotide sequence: TGTGCCAGCAGTAGGGCGGAACAAGAGACCCAGTACTTC.

CDR3 sequence (DNA): TGTGCCACCAGCAGAGGACGGGAGCCCGTGTACGAGCAGTACTTC. It encodes CATSRGREPVYEQYF. The V and J genes are TRBV15 and TRBJ2-7; D perhaps matches TRBD2 (6 bases). The CDR3 consists of 15 residues. V shed 1 base and J shed 4 bases, with 14 bases lying between them. Germline CDR1 is LNHNV and CDR2 is YYDKDF (reference sequence).

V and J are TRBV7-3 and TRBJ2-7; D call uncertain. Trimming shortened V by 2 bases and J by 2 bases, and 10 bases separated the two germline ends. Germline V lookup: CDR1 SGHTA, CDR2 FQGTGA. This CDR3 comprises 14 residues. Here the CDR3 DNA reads TGTGCCAGCAGCTTAGGATTTGGGCCCTACGAGCAGTACTTC. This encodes CASSLGFGPYEQYF. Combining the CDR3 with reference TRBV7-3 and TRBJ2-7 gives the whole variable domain GAGVSQTPSNKVTEKGKYVELRCDPISGHTALYWYRQSLGQGPEFLIYFQGTGAADDSGLPNDRFFAVRPEGSVSTLKIQRTERGDSAVYLCASSLGFGPYEQYFGPGTRLTVT.

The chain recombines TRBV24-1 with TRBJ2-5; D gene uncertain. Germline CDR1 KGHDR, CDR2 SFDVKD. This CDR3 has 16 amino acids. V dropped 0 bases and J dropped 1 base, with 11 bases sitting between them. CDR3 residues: CATSDLGVSAQETQYF. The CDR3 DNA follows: TGTGCCACCAGTGATTTGGGCGTTTCTGCCCAAGAGACCCAGTACTTC.